The entry that follows covers one TCR beta chain sequence. Its antigen remains unknown. Other DNA sequences in this sample translate to the same CDR3. Assay used: immunoSEQ multiplex PCR; TCRdb lists only in-frame clones, some missing. The sample carries around 100,000 clones, 87% recorded once. Germline CDR1 reads SGDLS; CDR2 reads YYNGEE. The CDR3 extends over 14 amino acids. V lost 5 bases and J 0 bases, leaving 9 bases between the germline ends. This record belongs to a study of graft-versus-host responses after intestinal transplantation. The source of this sequence is a human donor who was the organ donor for an intestinal transplant. Here the sequenced sample was unstimulated CD4+ T cells sorted from spleen or lymph node cells, taken before transplant. The chain links TRBV9 to TRBJ1-3; D is possibly TRBD1 (6 bases). The CDR3 is CASSAGVSGNTIYF. Written as DNA, the CDR3 is TGTGCCAGCAGTGCAGGGGTCTCTGGAAACACCATATATTTT.